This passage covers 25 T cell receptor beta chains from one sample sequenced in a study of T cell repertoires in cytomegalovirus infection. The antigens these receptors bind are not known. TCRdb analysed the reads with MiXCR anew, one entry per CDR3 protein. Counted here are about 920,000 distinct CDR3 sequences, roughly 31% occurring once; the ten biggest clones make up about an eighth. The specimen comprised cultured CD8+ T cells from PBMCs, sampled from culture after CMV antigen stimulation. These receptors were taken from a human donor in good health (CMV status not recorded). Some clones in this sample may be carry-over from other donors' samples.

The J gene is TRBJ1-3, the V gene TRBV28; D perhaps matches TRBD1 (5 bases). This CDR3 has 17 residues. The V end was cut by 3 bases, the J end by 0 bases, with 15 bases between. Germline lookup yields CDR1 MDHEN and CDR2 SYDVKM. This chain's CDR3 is CASSFPQQGASGNTIYF. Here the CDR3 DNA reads TGTGCCAGCAGTTTTCCCCAGCAGGGTGCCTCTGGAAACACCATATATTTT.

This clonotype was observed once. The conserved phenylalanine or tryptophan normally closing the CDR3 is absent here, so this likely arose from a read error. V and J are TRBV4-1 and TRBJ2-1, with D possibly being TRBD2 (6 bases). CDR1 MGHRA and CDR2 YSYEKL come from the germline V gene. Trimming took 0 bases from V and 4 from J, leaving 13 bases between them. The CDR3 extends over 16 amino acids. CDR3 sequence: CASSQDAIREYNEQFV. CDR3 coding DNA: TGCGCCAGCAGCCAAGATGCGATCCGGGAGTACAATGAGCAGTTCGTC.

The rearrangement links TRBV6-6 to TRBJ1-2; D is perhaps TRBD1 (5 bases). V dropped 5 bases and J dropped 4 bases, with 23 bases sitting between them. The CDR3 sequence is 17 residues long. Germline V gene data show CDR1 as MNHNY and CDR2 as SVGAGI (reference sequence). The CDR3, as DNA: TGTGCCAGCAGTCCCGGGGACGGAAAGTCCAGTCTCTATGGCTACACCTTC. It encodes CASSPGDGKSSLYGYTF.

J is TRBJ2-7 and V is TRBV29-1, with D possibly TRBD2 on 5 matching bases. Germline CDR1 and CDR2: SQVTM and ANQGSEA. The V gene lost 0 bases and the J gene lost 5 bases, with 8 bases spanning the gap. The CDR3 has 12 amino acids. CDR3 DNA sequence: TGCAGCGTTGAAGAACTCGGGGACGAGCAGTACTTC. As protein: CSVEELGDEQYF.

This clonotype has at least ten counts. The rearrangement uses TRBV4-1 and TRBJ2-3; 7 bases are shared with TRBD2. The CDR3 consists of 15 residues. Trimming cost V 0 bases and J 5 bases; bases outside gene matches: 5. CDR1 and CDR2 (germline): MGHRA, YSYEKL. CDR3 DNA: TGCGCCAGCAGCCAAGAATTACCGGGGGGAGATACGCAGTATTTT. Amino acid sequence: CASSQELPGGDTQYF.

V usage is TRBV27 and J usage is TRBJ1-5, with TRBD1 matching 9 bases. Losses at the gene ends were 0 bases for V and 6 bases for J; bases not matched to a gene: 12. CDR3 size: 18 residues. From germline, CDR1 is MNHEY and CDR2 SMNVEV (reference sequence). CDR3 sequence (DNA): TGTGCCAGCAGTTTATCGAGGGACAGGGTACGGTTTGGTCAGCCCCAGCATTTT. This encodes CASSLSRDRVRFGQPQHF.

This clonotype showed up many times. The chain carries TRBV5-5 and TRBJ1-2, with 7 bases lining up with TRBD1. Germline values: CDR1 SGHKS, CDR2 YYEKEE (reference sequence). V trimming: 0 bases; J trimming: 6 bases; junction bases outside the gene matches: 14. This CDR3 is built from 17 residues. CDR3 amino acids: CASSLDLRSGGKNGYTF. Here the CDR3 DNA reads TGTGCCAGCAGCTTGGACCTGCGGTCAGGGGGGAAAAATGGCTACACCTTC.

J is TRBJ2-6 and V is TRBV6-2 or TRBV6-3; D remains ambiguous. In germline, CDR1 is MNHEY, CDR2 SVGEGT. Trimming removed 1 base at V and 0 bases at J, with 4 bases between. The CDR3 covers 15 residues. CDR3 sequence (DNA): TGTGCCAGCAGTTACTATCGCTCTGGGGCCAACGTCCTGACTTTC. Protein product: CASSYYRSGANVLTF.

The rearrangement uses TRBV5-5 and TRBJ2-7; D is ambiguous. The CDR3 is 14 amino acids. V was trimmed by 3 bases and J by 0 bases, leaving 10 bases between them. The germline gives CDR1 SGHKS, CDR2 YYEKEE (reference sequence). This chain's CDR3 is CASSWHTGSYEQYF. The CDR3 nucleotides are TGTGCCAGCAGCTGGCACACGGGCTCCTACGAGCAGTACTTC.

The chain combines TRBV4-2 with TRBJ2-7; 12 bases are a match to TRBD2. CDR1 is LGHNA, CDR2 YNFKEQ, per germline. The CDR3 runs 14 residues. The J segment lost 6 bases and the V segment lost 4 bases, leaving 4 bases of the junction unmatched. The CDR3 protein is CASSPGLAGPEQYV. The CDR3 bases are TGTGCCAGCAGCCCCGGACTAGCGGGGCCCGAGCAGTACGTC.

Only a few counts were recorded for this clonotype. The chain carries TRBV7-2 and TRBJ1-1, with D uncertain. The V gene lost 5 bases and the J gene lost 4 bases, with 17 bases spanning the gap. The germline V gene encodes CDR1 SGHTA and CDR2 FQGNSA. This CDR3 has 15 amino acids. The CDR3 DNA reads TGTGCCAGCAGCCCGTCCCCCGGGTGGGGCACTGAAGCTTTCTTT. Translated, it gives CASSPSPGWGTEAFF. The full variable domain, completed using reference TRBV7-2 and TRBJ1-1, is GAGVSQSPSNKVTEKGKDVELRCDPISGHTALYWYRQSLGQGLEFLIYFQGNSAPDKSGLPSDRFSAERTGGSVSTLTIQRTQQEDSAVYLCASSPSPGWGTEAFFGQGTRLTVV.

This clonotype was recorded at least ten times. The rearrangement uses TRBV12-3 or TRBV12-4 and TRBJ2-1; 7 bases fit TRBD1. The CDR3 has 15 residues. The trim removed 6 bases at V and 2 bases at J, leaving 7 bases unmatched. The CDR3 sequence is CASRSPGTAYNEQFF. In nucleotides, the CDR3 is TGTGCCAGCAGGTCCCCCGGGACAGCCTACAATGAGCAGTTCTTC.

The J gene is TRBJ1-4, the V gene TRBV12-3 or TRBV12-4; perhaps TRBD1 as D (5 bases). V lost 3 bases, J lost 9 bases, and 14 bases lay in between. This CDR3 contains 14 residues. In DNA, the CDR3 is TGTGCCAGCAGTTTTGAAGGGGCGAGGCAAAAACTGTTTTTT. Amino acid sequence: CASSFEGARQKLFF.

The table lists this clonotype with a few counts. The CDR3 protein is CASSAGRIRNTIYF. Written as DNA, the CDR3 is TGTGCCAGCAGCGCGGGCAGGATCCGAAACACCATATATTTT. The chain employs TRBV9 and TRBJ1-3; D is ambiguous. Germline V CDR1 and CDR2: SGDLS, YYNGEE. This CDR3 comprises 14 residues. Trimming took off 3 bases at V and 5 bases at J, with 12 bases between the two ends.

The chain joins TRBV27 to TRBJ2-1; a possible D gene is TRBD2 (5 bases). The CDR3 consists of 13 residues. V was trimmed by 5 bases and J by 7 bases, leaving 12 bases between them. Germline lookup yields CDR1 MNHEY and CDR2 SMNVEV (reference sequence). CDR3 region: CASSMGPGNEQFF. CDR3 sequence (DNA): TGTGCCAGCAGTATGGGCCCGGGAAATGAGCAGTTCTTC.

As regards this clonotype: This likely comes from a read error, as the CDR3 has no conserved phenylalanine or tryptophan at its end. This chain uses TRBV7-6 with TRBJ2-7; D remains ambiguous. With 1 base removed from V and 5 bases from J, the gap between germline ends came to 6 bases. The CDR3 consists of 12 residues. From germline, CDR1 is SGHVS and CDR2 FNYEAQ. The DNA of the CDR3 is TGTGCCAGCAGCTTAGTTTCCGACGAGCAGTACTCC. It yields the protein CASSLVSDEQYS.

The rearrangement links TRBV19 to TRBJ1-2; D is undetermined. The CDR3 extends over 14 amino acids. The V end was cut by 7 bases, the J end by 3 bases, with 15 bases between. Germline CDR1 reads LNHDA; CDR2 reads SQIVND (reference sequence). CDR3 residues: CASTWGDFDYGYTF. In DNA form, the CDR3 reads TGTGCCAGTACCTGGGGAGATTTCGACTATGGCTACACCTTC.

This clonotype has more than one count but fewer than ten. CDR3 sequence reads: CASSETPGLGSPLHF. CDR3 bases: TGTGCCAGCAGTGAAACGCCGGGCCTGGGTTCACCCCTCCACTTT. The V gene is TRBV6-1, the J gene TRBJ1-6; no clear D gene. Germline-derived CDR1 and CDR2 are MNHNS and SASEGT. The CDR3 covers 15 residues. V was trimmed by 2 bases and J by 9 bases, leaving 14 bases between them.

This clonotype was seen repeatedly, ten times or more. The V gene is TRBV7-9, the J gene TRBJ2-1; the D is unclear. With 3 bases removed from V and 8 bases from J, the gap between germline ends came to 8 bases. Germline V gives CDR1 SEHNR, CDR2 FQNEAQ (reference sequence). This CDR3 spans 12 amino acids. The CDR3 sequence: CASSFNWDEQFF. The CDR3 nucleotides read TGTGCCAGCAGCTTCAACTGGGATGAGCAGTTCTTC.

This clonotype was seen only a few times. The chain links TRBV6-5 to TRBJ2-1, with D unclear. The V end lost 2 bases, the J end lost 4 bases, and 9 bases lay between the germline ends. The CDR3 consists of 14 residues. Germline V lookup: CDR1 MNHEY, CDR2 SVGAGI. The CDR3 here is CASSYAAVYNEQFF. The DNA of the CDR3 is TGTGCCAGCAGTTACGCGGCAGTTTACAATGAGCAGTTCTTC.

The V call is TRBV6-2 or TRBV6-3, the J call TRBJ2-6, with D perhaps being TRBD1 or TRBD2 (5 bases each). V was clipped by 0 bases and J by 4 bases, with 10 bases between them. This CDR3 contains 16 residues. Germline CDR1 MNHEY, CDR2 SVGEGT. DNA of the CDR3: TGTGCCAGCAGTTACTCGAGAGGGACCGGGGCCAACGTCCTGACTTTC. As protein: CASSYSRGTGANVLTF.

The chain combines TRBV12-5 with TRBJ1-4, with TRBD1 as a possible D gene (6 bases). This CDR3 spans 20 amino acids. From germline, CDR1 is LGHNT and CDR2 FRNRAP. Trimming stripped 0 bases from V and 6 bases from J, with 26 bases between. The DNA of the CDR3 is TGTGCTAGTGGTTTGGTACAATTGGGCAGGAACAGGGATTTGGATGAAAAACTGTTTTTT. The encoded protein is CASGLVQLGRNRDLDEKLFF. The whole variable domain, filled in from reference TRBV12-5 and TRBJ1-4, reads DARVTQTPRHKVTEMGQEVTMRCQPILGHNTVFWYRQTMMQGLELLAYFRNRAPLDDSGMPKDRFSAEMPDATLATLKIQPSEPRDSAVYFCASGLVQLGRNRDLDEKLFFGSGTQLSVL.

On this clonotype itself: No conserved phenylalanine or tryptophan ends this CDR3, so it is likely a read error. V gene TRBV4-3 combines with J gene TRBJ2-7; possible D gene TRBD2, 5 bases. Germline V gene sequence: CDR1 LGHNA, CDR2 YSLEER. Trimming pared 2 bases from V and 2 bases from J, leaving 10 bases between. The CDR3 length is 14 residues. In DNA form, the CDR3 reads TGCGCCAGCAGCCAACGGGAAGAGGCCTACGAGCAGTACTGC. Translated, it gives CASSQREEAYEQYC.

The CDR3 sequence: CASPREGELFF. CDR3 in DNA: TGTGCCAGCCCGCGGGAAGGGGAGCTGTTTTTT. The chain joins TRBV7-9 to TRBJ2-2; tentatively, D is TRBD2 (6 bases). Between the trimmed V and J ends, which lost 8 bases and 8 bases, there was a span of 9 bases. The CDR3 sequence is 11 residues long. In germline, CDR1 is SEHNR, CDR2 FQNEAQ (reference sequence). Looking up the rest from reference TRBV7-9 and TRBJ2-2 gives the full variable domain: DTGVSQNPRHKITKRGQNVTFRCDPISEHNRLYWYRQTLGQGPEFLTYFQNEAQLEKSRLLSDRFSAERPKGSFSTLEIQRTEQGDSAMYLCASPREGELFFGEGSRLTVL.

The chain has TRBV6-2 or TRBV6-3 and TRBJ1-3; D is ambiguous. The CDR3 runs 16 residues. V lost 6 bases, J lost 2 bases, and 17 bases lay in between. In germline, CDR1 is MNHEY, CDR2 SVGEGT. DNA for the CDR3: TGTGCCAGCAGGGGCCATCGGAATCACGCTGGAAACACCATATATTTT. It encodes CASRGHRNHAGNTIYF.